This TCR beta chain was identified during a study of T cells in Graves' hyperthyroidism and ophthalmopathy. General study findings and limits: Appearing also in blood were most of the thyroid clonotypes expanded above 0.001. Ophthalmopathy got predicted by the model a median about 6.5 months before its onset.

This clonotype was counted many times. Its specificity is not known. The source material, RNA transcripts, was used to amplify TCR beta CDR3 regions. An initial round of RT-PCR targeting the TCR CDR3 relied on the HTBI primer set. TCRdb reprocessed the multiplex PCR reads via MiXCR and lists one record per CDR3 protein. The profile shows 400,000 to 500,000 distinct CDR3 sequences, 13% to 15% of them singletons. V lost 4 bases and J 3 bases, leaving 8 bases between the germline ends. The CDR3 contains 13 residues. The germline CDR1 and CDR2 sequences are SGHNT and YENEEA. The TCR originated in a young woman with Graves' hyperthyroidism. The chain is built from TRBV11-3 and TRBJ2-3; possibly TRBD1 for D (6 bases). What was sequenced was blood. Here the CDR3 reads CASSSGTTDTQYF. CDR3 DNA: TGTGCCAGCAGCTCCGGGACAACAGATACGCAGTATTTT.